The present T cell receptor beta chain was sequenced within a study of T cell responses to AZD1222 COVID-19 vaccine. As for the study in general: Samples with a second dose at about 4 or about 12 weeks were pooled together.

For this clone: Its antigen remains unidentified.

The repertoire was sequenced with immunoSEQ multiplex PCR; TCRdb's copy has only in-frame clones and lacks some. The sample has 120,000 or so clones; 75% to 95% are singletons. The CDR3 sequence is 16 residues long. The germline V gene encodes CDR1 MDHEN and CDR2 SYDVKM. V lost 6 bases and J lost 1; bases outside the gene matches: 11. Points from the study as a whole: Just six AZD1222 recipients tested seropositive at baseline. Spike-specific TCR depth and breadth grew after two AZD1222 doses.

The genes are TRBV28 and TRBJ1-1; 7 nucleotides align to TRBD1. This clonotype was obtained from an adult in good health. Material: peripheral blood, obtained on day 0 of AZD1222 vaccination. CDR3 in DNA: TGTGCCAGCAGCCTTTCATTCCGGGACAGGAACACTGAAGCTTTCTTT. It specifies CASSLSFRDRNTEAFF.